This section outlines one TCR beta chain sequence together with its context. Its antigen is still unknown. The data belong to a study of vaccination effects on CD4 cells after COVID-19. This CDR3 contains 16 residues. Trimming cost V 0 bases and J 2 bases, with 9 bases left between them. Germline V gene data show CDR1 as SGHRS and CDR2 as YFSETQ. Sequencing in the ViraFEST assay came after antigen-specific CD4+ T cells had been expanded with viral peptide pools, which were used to stimulate PBMC. Culturing for about 9 days preceded CD4+ T cell isolation. People in the vaccine group had not been infected with SARS-CoV-2 before, and their nucleocapsid antibodies were negative. Sequencing used immunoSEQ multiplex PCR; TCRdb keeps in-frame clones, though not all of them. The data contain fewer than 30,000 clones, under 85% of them singletons. Findings and caveats of the study: Few convalescent patients and no early post-infection timepoints were included in the study.

The sample was CD4+ T cells from PBMCs cultured with SARS-CoV-2 spike peptides, taken before COVID-19 vaccination. V and J are TRBV5-1 and TRBJ2-6; no reliable D call. The clonotype originates from a human donor who received a COVID-19 vaccine. The CDR3 sequence is CASSLGSVPGANVLTF. CDR3 DNA sequence: TGCGCCAGCAGCTTGGGTTCTGTCCCTGGGGCCAACGTCCTGACTTTC. Together with reference TRBV5-1 and TRBJ2-6, the CDR3 gives the full variable domain: KAGVTQTPRYLIKTRGQQVTLSCSPISGHRSVSWYQQTPGQGLQFLFEYFSETQRNKGNFPGRFSGRQFSNSRSEMNVSTLELGDSALYLCASSLGSVPGANVLTFGAGSRLTVL.